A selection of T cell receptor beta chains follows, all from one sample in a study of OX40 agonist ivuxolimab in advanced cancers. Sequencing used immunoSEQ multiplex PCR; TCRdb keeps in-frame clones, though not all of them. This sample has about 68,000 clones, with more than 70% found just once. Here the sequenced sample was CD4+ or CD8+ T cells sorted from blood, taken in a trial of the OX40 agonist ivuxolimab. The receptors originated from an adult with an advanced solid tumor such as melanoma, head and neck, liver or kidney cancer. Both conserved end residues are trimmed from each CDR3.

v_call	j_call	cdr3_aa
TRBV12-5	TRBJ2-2	ASGFPIGFTGELF
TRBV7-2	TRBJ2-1	ASSLRALAGGIYNEQF
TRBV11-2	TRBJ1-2	ASRPTGRDEGYT
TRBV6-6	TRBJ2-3	ASTIRAGRTDTQY
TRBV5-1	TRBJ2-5	ASSLQAEYQETQY
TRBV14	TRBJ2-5	ASSLRLAAWTQY
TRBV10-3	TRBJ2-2	AISTPRGDANTGELF
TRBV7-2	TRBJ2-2	ASSLAGRHTGELF
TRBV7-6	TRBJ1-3	ASSLEGALSGNTIY
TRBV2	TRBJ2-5	ASSIGTVRETQY
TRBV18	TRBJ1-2	ASSPPGQGYFGYT
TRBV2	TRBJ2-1	ASRPSYNEQF
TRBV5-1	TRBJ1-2	ASSSETSAGSDGYT
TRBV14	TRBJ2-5	ASSPGDYIQETQY
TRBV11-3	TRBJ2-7	ASSIGGSHSYEQY
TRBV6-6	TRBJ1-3	ASSYSPDSGNTIY
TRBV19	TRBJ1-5	ASSPGDGGNQPQH
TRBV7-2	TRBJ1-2	ASSTLWGFGQPNYGYT
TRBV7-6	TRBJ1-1	ASSLAPSLDRLNTEAF
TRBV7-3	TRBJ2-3	ASSPYPGQGAVPTDTQY
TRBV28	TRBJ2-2	ASSFQGGTGELF
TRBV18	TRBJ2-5	ASSPASIEETQY
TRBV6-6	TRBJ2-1	ASSRGRMQF
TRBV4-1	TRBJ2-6	ASSQRDLGANVLT
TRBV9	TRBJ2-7	ASSKRTGSYEQY
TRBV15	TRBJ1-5	ATSRDLDQPQH
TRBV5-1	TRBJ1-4	ASSTAGTGNEKLF
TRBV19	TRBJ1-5	ASRLIIGLSNQPQH
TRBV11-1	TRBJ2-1	ASSARLVDSYNEQF
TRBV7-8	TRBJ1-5	ASSLGYRDSNQPQH
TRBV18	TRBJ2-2	ASSPRTGRIGELF
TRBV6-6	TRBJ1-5	ASSPQLSRNNQPQH
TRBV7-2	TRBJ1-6	ASGLLSSYNSPLH
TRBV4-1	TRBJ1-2	ASSPEGGLNYGYT
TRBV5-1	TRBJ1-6	ASSSSRDGSPLH
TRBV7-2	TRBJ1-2	ASSPMTAVSGYT
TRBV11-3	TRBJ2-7	ASSSDTYEQY
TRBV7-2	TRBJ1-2	ASSLGTSYGYT
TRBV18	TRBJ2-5	ASSPGQGQETQY
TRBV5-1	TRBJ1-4	ASSPGLSATNEKLF
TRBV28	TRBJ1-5	ASRESGRRKDSNQPQH
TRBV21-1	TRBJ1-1	ASSKAPVNTEAF
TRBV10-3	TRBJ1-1	AISEAEEPEAF
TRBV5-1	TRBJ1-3	ASSLDLQSSGNTIY
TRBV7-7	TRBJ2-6	ASSPTLGLHSGANVLT
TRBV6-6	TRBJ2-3	ATAALVGSTDTQY
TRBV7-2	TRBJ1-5	ASSLTGDSNQPQH